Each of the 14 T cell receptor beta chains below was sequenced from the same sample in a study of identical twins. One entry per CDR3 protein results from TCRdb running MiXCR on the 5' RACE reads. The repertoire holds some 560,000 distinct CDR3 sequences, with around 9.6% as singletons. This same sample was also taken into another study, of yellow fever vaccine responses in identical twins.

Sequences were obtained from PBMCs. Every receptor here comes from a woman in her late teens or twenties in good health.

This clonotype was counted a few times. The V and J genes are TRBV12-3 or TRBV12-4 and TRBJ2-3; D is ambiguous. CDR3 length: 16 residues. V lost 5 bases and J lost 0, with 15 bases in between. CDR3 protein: CASSMRRPTSTDTQYF. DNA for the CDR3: TGTGCCAGCAGTATGCGACGCCCAACTAGCACAGATACGCAGTATTTT.

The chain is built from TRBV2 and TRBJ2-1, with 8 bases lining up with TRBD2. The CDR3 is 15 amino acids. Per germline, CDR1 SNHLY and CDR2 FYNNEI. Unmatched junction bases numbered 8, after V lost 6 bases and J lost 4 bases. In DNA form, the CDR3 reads TGTGCCAGCAGCAAATCGACGGGAGGGTACAATGAGCAGTTCTTC. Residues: CASSKSTGGYNEQFF.

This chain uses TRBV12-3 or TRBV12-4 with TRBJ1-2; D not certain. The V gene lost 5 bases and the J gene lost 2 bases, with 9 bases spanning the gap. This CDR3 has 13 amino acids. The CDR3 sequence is CASSIGRNYGYTF. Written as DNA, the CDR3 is TGTGCCAGCAGTATAGGACGGAACTATGGCTACACCTTC.

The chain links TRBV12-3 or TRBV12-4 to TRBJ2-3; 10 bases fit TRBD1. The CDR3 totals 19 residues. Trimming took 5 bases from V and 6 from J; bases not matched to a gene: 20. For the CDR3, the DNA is TGTGCCAGCAGTCCTGGACAGGGGGGAGTCGGGGGCCCCCGGGATACGCAGTATTTT. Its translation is CASSPGQGGVGGPRDTQYF.

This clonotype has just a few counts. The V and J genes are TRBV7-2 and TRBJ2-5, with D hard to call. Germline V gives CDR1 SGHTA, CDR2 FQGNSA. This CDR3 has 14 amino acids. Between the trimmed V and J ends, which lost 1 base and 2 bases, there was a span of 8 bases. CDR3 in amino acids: CASSLVVLQETQYF. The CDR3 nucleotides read TGTGCCAGCAGCTTAGTAGTACTACAAGAGACCCAGTACTTC. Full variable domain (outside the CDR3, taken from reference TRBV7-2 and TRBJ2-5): GAGVSQSPSNKVTEKGKDVELRCDPISGHTALYWYRQSLGQGLEFLIYFQGNSAPDKSGLPSDRFSAERTGGSVSTLTIQRTQQEDSAVYLCASSLVVLQETQYFGPGTRLLVL.

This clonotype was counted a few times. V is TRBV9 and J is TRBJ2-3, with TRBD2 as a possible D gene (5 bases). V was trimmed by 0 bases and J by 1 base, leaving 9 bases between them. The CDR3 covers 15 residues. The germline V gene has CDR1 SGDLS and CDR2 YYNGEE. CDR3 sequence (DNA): TGTGCCAGCAGCGTAGATAGTAGCGGCACAGATACGCAGTATTTT. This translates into CASSVDSSGTDTQYF.

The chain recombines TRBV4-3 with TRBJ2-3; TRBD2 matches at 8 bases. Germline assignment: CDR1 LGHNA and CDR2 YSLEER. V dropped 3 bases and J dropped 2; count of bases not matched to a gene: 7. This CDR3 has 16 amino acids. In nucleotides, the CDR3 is TGCGCCAGCAGCCAGAGAAAAGCGGGAGTCACAGATACGCAGTATTTT. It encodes CASSQRKAGVTDTQYF.

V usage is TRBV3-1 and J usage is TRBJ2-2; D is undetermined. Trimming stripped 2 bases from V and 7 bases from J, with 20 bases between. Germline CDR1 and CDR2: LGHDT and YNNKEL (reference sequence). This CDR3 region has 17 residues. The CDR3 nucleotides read TGTGCCAGCAGCCAATTCTCGTCGACCCTTGACGGCGGGGAGCTGTTTTTT. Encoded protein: CASSQFSSTLDGGELFF. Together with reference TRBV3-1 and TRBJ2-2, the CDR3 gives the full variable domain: DTAVSQTPKYLVTQMGNDKSIKCEQNLGHDTMYWYKQDSKKFLKIMFSYNNKELIINETVPNRFSPKSPDKAHLNLHINSLELGDSAVYFCASSQFSSTLDGGELFFGEGSRLTVL.

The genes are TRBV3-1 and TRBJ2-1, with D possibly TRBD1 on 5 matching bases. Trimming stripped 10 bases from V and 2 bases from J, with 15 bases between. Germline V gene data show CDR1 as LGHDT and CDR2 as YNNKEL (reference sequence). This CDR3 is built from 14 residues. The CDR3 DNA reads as TGTGCCACCACCAAGCAGGGCCCCTACAATGAGCAGTTCTTC. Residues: CATTKQGPYNEQFF.

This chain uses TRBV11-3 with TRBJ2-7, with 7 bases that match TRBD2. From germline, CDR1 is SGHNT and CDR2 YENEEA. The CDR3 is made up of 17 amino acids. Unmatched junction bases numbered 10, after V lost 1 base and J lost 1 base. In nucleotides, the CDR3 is TGTGCCAGCAGCTTAGTCCCGGGGCACGGGGGGTCCTACGAGCAGTACTTC. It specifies CASSLVPGHGGSYEQYF. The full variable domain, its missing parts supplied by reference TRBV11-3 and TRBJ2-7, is EAGVVQSPRYKIIEKKQPVAFWCNPISGHNTLYWYLQNLGQGPELLIRYENEEAVDDSQLPKDRFSAERLKGVDSTLKIQPAELGDSAVYLCASSLVPGHGGSYEQYFGPGTRLTVT.

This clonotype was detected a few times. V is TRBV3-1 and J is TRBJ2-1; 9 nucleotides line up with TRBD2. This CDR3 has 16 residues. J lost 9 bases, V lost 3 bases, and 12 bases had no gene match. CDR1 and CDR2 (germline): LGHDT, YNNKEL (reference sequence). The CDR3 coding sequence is TGTGCCAGCAGCCAGGATATAGCGGGGGCTACAGGTGAGCAGTTCTTC. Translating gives CASSQDIAGATGEQFF.

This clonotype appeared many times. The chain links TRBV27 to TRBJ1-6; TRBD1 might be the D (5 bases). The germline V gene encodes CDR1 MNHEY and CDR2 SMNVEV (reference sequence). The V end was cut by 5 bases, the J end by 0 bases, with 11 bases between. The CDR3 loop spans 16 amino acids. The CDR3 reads CASSVRGGSYNSPLHF. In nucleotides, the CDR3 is TGTGCCAGCAGTGTGAGGGGCGGCTCCTATAATTCACCCCTCCACTTT.

The CDR3 DNA sequence: TGTGCCAGCAGTGTGCGGACAGGGAGCACAGATACGCAGTATTTT. This codes for CASSVRTGSTDTQYF. V is TRBV6-1 and J is TRBJ2-3; 8 nucleotides line up with TRBD1. The CDR3 is 15 amino acids. Trimming removed 4 bases from V and 0 bases from J; junction bases left unmatched: 3. Germline CDR1 is MNHNS and CDR2 is SASEGT.

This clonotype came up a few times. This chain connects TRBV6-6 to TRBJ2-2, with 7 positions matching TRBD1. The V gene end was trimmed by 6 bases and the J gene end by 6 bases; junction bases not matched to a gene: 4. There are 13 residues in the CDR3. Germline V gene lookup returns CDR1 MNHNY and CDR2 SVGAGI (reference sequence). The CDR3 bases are TGTGCCAGCAGGAGGACAGGCTCCGGGGAGCTGTTTTTT. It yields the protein CASRRTGSGELFF.